Following are 18 T cell receptor beta chains from one sample sequenced in a study of blood T cell repertoires in COVID-19. TCRdb's table, derived via immunoSEQ multiplex PCR, lists solely in-frame clones and lacks some. The top ten clones hold roughly 3.1% of a sample with a few hundred thousand clones, approximately 86% of them seen once. Sequencing was carried out using peripheral blood. These receptors came from a young woman with acute or convalescent COVID-19.

The V call is TRBV5-1, the J call TRBJ1-2; 8 bases are a match to TRBD1. The junction had 6 bases not matched to a gene; V was cut back by 0 bases and J by 8 bases. The CDR3 length is 14 residues. The germline V gene has CDR1 SGHRS and CDR2 YFSETQ. The CDR3 DNA reads TGCGCCAGCAGCTTGGAACCGGACAGGGTCGGCTACACCTTC. Translating it yields CASSLEPDRVGYTF. The full variable domain, its missing parts supplied by reference TRBV5-1 and TRBJ1-2, is KAGVTQTPRYLIKTRGQQVTLSCSPISGHRSVSWYQQTPGQGLQFLFEYFSETQRNKGNFPGRFSGRQFSNSRSEMNVSTLELGDSALYLCASSLEPDRVGYTFGSGTRLTVV.

The rearrangement links TRBV18 to TRBJ1-1, with D unresolved. The CDR3 sequence is 14 residues long. The V end was cut by 4 bases, the J end by 2 bases, with 11 bases between. Per germline, CDR1 KGHSH and CDR2 LQKENI. CDR3 nucleotides: TGTGCCAGCTCACGAAACAGAGAAAACACTGAAGCTTTCTTT. It yields the protein CASSRNRENTEAFF.

Written as DNA, the CDR3 is TGTGCCACCACCCGACAAACGAACACTGAAGCTTTCTTT. Translating it yields CATTRQTNTEAFF. The V call is TRBV14, the J call TRBJ1-1; no clear D. V dropped 10 bases and J dropped 1 base, with 13 bases sitting between them. The CDR3 is made up of 13 amino acids. The germline V gene has CDR1 SGHDN and CDR2 FVKESK.

This clone has just one count. This chain links TRBV6-5 with TRBJ2-7; tentatively, D is TRBD2 (6 bases). This CDR3 comprises 13 residues. V gave up 0 bases and J gave up 6 bases, with 9 bases separating them. CDR1 is MNHEY and CDR2 is SVGAGI in the germline V gene. The CDR3 DNA follows: TGTGCCAGCAGTTACTCGTCGGGGGTCGAGCAGTACTTC. It is translated as CASSYSSGVEQYF.

The count of this clone is one. The chain recombines TRBV7-9 with TRBJ1-6; no clear D. CDR3 size: 15 residues. The ends were cut back, 0 bases at V and 4 bases at J, with 7 bases in the middle. Germline CDR1 and CDR2: SEHNR and FQNEAQ (reference sequence). CDR3 in amino acids: CASSLAPEYNSPLHF. CDR3 coding DNA: TGTGCCAGCAGCTTAGCGCCTGAGTATAATTCACCCCTCCACTTT.

J is TRBJ2-7 and V is TRBV18; 10 nucleotides line up with TRBD1. The germline gives CDR1 KGHSH, CDR2 LQKENI. The CDR3 runs 15 residues. J gave up 2 bases and V 1 base, and 2 bases lay outside the gene matches. As DNA, the CDR3 is TGTGCCAGCTCACCACTGGGACAGGGGACCTACGAGCAGTACTTC. It encodes CASSPLGQGTYEQYF.

The chain is built from TRBV19 and TRBJ1-5; D is ambiguous. The CDR3 is made up of 12 amino acids. Per germline, CDR1 LNHDA and CDR2 SQIVND (reference sequence). Trimming pared 6 bases from V and 6 bases from J, leaving 9 bases between. CDR3 sequence: CASSVAGQPQHF. The CDR3 DNA reads as TGTGCCAGTAGCGTGGCGGGTCAGCCCCAGCATTTT.

The chain has TRBV18 and TRBJ2-6; D may be TRBD1 (6 bases). The germline V gene encodes CDR1 KGHSH and CDR2 LQKENI. The CDR3 has 19 residues. V was trimmed by 8 bases and J by 3 bases, leaving 26 bases between them. In DNA, the CDR3 is TGTGCCAGCCCCAGGGGCAGCGCGGGCCCAAACCGTGGGGCCAACGTCCTGACTTTC. This codes for CASPRGSAGPNRGANVLTF. Variable domain in full (rest from reference TRBV18 and TRBJ2-6): NAGVMQNPRHLVRRRGQEARLRCSPMKGHSHVYWYRQLPEEGLKFMVYLQKENIIDESGMPKERFSAEFPKEGPSILRIQQVVRGDSAAYFCASPRGSAGPNRGANVLTFGAGSRLTVL.

The chain couples TRBV5-1 to TRBJ2-3; TRBD2 matches 9 bases. The CDR3 length is 15 residues. CDR1 and CDR2 from the germline V gene are SGHRS and YFSETQ. The ends lost 2 bases at V and 4 bases at J; junction bases unmatched: 5. The CDR3 nucleotides read TGCGCCAGCAGCTTATTGGCGGGAGGGCCAGATACGCAGTATTTT. Translation: CASSLLAGGPDTQYF.

V is TRBV6-6 and J is TRBJ2-3; D unclear. Germline CDR1 and CDR2: MNHNY and SVGAGI (reference sequence). V was pared by 7 bases and J by 1 base, with 6 bases between. The CDR3 is made up of 12 amino acids. CDR3 protein: CASTRGTDTQYF. CDR3 in DNA: TGTGCCAGCACCCGCGGCACAGATACGCAGTATTTT.

The chain joins TRBV28 to TRBJ2-1; TRBD2 matches at 12 bases. Germline-derived CDR1 and CDR2 are MDHEN and SYDVKM. V shed 6 bases and J 7 bases; nucleotides not matched to a gene: 10. The CDR3 contains 16 residues. The CDR3 DNA sequence: TGTGCCAGCAGCCTACCCCTAGCGGGAGGGGGGAATGAGCAGTTCTTC. Amino acid sequence: CASSLPLAGGGNEQFF.

The V and J genes are TRBV6-5 and TRBJ2-1; TRBD2 might be the D (5 bases). Trimming cost V 6 bases and J 6 bases, with 9 bases left between them. Germline CDR1 is MNHEY and CDR2 is SVGAGI. The CDR3 spans 12 residues. CDR3 region: CASSGISNEQFF. The CDR3 DNA sequence: TGTGCCAGCAGCGGGATTTCCAATGAGCAGTTCTTC.

The chain recombines TRBV6-2 or TRBV6-3 with TRBJ2-7; D is unresolved. Germline assignment: CDR1 MNHEY and CDR2 SVGEGT. The CDR3 has 12 residues. Trimming took off 2 bases at V and 3 bases at J, with 5 bases between the two ends. In nucleotides, the CDR3 is TGTGCCAGCAGTTACCCCCTCTACGAGCAGTACTTC. Translation gives CASSYPLYEQYF.

The chain recombines TRBV29-1 with TRBJ2-2; D possibly corresponds to TRBD1 (6 bases). Germline V gives CDR1 SQVTM, CDR2 ANQGSEA. This CDR3 spans 14 amino acids. V was shortened by 5 bases and J by 3 bases, with 13 bases between the two germline ends. CDR3 loop: CSVRPNRDTGELFF. The CDR3 DNA reads TGCAGCGTTCGCCCTAACAGGGACACCGGGGAGCTGTTTTTT.

This clone was observed a handful of times. The chain combines TRBV27 with TRBJ1-1; possible D gene TRBD1, 5 bases. Trimming cost V 6 bases and J 1 base, with 12 bases left between them. CDR3 length: 14 amino acids. Looked up from germline, CDR1 is MNHEY and CDR2 is SMNVEV (reference sequence). The CDR3 is CASRGIDRNTEAFF. The CDR3 DNA sequence: TGTGCCAGCAGGGGGATCGACAGGAACACTGAAGCTTTCTTT.

The rearrangement joins TRBV6-1 to TRBJ1-5; D may be TRBD1 (5 bases). Germline V gives CDR1 MNHNS, CDR2 SASEGT. CDR3 length equals 19 residues. Trimming pared 0 bases from V and 3 bases from J, leaving 21 bases between. In nucleotides, the CDR3 is TGTGCCAGCAGTGAAGCGCTTCACCAAGGGGTAAACCTCAATCAGCCCCAGCATTTT. The encoded protein is CASSEALHQGVNLNQPQHF.

The chain joins TRBV20-1 to TRBJ2-3; tentative D call: TRBD1 (6 bases). The CDR3 has 11 residues. Trimming removed 6 bases at V and 5 bases at J, with 9 bases between. Germline CDR1 reads DFQATT; CDR2 reads SNEGSKA (reference sequence). CDR3 sequence (DNA): TGCAGTGCGAACAGGGAAGATACGCAGTATTTT. Amino acids: CSANREDTQYF.

The genes are TRBV4-3 and TRBJ2-3; 7 nucleotides align to TRBD2. The CDR3 extends over 16 amino acids. Germline loops: CDR1 LGHNA, CDR2 YSLEER. Trimming cost V 0 bases and J 1 base; bases outside gene matches: 4. The CDR3, as DNA: TGCGCCAGCAGCCAAGAACGGCTAGCGGGCACAGATACGCAGTATTTT. Protein: CASSQERLAGTDTQYF.